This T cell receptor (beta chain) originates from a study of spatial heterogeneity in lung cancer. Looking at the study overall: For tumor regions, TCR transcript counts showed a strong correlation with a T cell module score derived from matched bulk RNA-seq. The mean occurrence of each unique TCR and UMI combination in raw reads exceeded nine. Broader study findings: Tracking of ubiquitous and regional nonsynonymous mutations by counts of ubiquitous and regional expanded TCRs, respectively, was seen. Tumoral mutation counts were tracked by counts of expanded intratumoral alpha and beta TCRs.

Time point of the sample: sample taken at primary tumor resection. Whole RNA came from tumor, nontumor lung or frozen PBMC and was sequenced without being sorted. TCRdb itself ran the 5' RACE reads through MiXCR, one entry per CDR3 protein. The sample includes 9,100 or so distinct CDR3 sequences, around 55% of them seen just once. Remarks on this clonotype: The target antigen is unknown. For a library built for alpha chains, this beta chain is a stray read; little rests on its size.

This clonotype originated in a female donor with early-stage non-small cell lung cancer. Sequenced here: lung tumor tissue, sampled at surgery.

DNA for the CDR3: TGTGCCAGCAGCTTAGATCGGGTGAGCGTCTACGAGCAGTACTTC. Amino acid sequence: CASSLDRVSVYEQYF. V gene TRBV11-2 combines with J gene TRBJ2-7; no clear D. The CDR3 has 15 amino acids. Between the trimmed V and J ends, which lost 0 bases and 3 bases, there was a span of 12 bases. Germline V CDR1 and CDR2: SGHAT, FQNNGV.